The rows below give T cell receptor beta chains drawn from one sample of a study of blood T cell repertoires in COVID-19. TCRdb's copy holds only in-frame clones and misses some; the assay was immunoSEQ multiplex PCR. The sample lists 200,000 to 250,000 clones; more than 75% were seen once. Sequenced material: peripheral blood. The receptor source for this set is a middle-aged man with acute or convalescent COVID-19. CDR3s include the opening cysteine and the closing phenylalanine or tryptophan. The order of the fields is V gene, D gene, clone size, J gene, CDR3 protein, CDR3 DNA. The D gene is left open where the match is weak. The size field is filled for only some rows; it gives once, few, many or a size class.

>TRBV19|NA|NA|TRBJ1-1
CASSPAGGDTEAFF
TGTGCCAGTAGTCCCGCCGGGGGGGACACTGAAGCTTTCTTT
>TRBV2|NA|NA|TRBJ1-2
CASSEEGNHGYTF
TGTGCCAGCAGTGAAGAGGGGAATCATGGCTACACCTTC
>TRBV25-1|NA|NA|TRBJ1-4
CASSAPQREKLFF
TGTGCCAGCAGTGCTCCCCAGCGGGAAAAACTGTTTTTT
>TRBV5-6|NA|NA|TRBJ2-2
CASSLRDRINTGELFF
TGTGCCAGCAGCTTGCGAGACAGGATCAACACCGGGGAGCTGTTTTTT
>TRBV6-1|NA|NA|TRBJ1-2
CASSEAAPNYGYTF
TGTGCCAGCAGTGAAGCGGCCCCCAACTATGGCTACACCTTC
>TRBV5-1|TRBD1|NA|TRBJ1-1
CASSSGGGGTEAFF
TGCGCCAGCAGCTCGGGAGGGGGCGGAACTGAAGCTTTCTTT
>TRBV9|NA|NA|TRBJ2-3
CASSVDPSTDTQYF
TGTGCCAGCAGCGTAGATCCGAGCACAGATACGCAGTATTTT
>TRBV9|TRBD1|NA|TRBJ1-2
CASSVASQGSGGYTF
TGTGCCAGCAGCGTCGCGTCACAGGGGTCCGGCGGCTACACCTTC
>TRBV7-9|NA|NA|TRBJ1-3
CASSTGGRFGNTIYF
TGTGCCAGCAGCACGGGGGGCAGGTTTGGAAACACCATATATTTT
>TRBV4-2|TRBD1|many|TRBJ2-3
CASSQGVQGARDTQYF
TGTGCCAGCAGCCAAGGGGTCCAGGGGGCAAGAGATACGCAGTATTTT
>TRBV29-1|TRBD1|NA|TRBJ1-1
CSVEGETGGTTEAFF
TGCAGCGTTGAAGGGGAGACAGGGGGTACCACTGAAGCTTTCTTT
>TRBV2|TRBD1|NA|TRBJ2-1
CASSGDRGLSYNEQFF
TGTGCCAGCAGCGGGGACAGGGGGCTTTCCTACAATGAGCAGTTCTTC
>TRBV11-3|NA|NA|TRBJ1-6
CASSSVGRRRSPLHF
TGTGCCAGCAGTAGCGTTGGCAGGCGACGTTCACCCCTCCACTTT
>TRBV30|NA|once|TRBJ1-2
CAWSVTGRGYTF
TGTGCCTGGAGTGTAACCGGGAGGGGCTACACCTTC
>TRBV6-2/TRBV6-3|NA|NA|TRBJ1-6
CASSQYSYNSPLHF
TGTGCCAGCAGCCAATACTCCTATAATTCACCCCTCCACTTT
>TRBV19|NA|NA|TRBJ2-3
CASSEGLGDTQYF
TGTGCCAGTAGTGAGGGACTCGGGGATACGCAGTATTTT
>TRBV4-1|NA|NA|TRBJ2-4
CASSRPTGIDIQYF
TGCGCCAGCAGCCGGCCGACAGGAATAGACATTCAGTACTTC
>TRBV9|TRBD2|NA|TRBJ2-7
CASSPSGGAGEQYF
TGTGCCAGCAGCCCTAGCGGGGGGGCTGGCGAGCAGTACTTC
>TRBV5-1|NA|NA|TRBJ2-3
CASGSGYTSTDTQYF
TGCGCCAGCGGATCGGGATACACTAGCACAGATACGCAGTATTTT
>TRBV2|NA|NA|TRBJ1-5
CASSGVLEVQPQHF
TGTGCCAGCAGCGGCGTCTTGGAGGTTCAGCCCCAGCATTTT
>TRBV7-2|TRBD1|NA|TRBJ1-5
CASSPGWTGVNPSNQPQHF
TGTGCCAGCAGTCCGGGTTGGACAGGGGTCAACCCTAGCAATCAGCCCCAGCATTTT
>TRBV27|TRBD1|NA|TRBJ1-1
CASSSINRGLSEAFF
TGTGCCAGCAGTTCCATAAACAGGGGGCTGTCTGAAGCTTTCTTT
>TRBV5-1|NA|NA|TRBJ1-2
CASSSLSSRGYTF
TGCGCCAGCAGTAGTCTGTCTAGTCGTGGCTACACCTTC
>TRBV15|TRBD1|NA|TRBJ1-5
CATARGQGDHQPQHF
TGTGCCACTGCCCGAGGACAGGGAGATCATCAGCCCCAGCATTTT
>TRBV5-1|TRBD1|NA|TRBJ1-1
CASSLIGQAVNTEAFF
TGCGCCAGCAGCTTGATAGGACAGGCAGTGAACACTGAAGCTTTCTTT
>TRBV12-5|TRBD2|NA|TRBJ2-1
CASGRTSGGPLVNEQFF
TGTGCTAGTGGTCGGACTAGCGGGGGGCCTCTTGTTAATGAGCAGTTCTTC
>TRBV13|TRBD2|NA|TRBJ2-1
CASSDSGGYYNEQFF
TGTGCCAGCAGCGATAGCGGGGGATACTACAATGAGCAGTTCTTC
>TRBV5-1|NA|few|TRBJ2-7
CASSLVRESYEQYF
TGCGCCAGCAGCTTGGTCCGAGAGTCCTACGAGCAGTACTTC
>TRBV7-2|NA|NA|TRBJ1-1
CASSSPPGNTEAFF
TGTGCCAGCAGCTCCCCCCCCGGGAACACTGAAGCTTTCTTT
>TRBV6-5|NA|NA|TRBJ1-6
CASRQDRTESSPLHF
TGTGCCAGCAGGCAGGACCGGACAGAAAGTTCACCCCTCCACTTT
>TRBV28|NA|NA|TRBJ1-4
CASSLGNTNEKLFF
TGTGCCAGCAGTTTAGGCAACACTAATGAAAAACTGTTTTTT
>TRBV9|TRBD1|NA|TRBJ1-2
CASSVDGDRTYGYTF
TGTGCCAGCAGCGTAGATGGGGACAGAACCTATGGCTACACCTTC
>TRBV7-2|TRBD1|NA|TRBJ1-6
CASSLDLGDSNSPLHF
TGTGCCAGCAGCTTAGATCTAGGGGACAGTAATTCACCCCTCCACTTT
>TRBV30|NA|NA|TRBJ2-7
CAWSFEGGLNFLYEQYF
TGTGCCTGGTCTTTTGAGGGGGGGCTGAATTTCCTCTACGAGCAGTACTTC
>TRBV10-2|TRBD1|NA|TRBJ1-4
CASSETGGYEKLFF
TGCGCCAGCAGCGAAACAGGGGGCTATGAAAAACTGTTTTTT
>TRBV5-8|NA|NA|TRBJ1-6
CASSLGTKNSPLHF
TGTGCCAGCAGCCTCGGGACAAAGAATTCACCCCTCCACTTT
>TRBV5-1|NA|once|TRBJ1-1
CASSREGTMNTEAFF
TGCGCCAGTAGTAGGGAGGGCACGATGAACACTGAAGCTTTCTTT
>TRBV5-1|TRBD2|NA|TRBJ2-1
CASSLYAGGDEQFF
TGCGCCAGCAGCTTGTACGCGGGGGGCGATGAGCAGTTCTTC
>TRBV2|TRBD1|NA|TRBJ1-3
CASTRTGEGNTIYF
TGTGCCAGCACCCGGACAGGGGAGGGAAACACCATATATTTT
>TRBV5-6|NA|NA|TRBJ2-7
CASSLIRVDEQYF
TGTGCCAGCAGCTTGATTCGGGTCGACGAGCAGTACTTC
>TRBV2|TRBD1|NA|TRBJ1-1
CASRDRGVSEAFF
TGTGCCAGCAGGGACAGGGGTGTCTCTGAAGCTTTCTTT
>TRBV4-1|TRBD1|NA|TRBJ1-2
CASSHPRGTAEANYGYTF
TGCGCCAGCAGCCATCCTCGGGGGACAGCGGAAGCTAACTATGGCTACACCTTC
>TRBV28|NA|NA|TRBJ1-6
CASSRKLLLGSYNSPLHF
TGTGCCAGCAGCCGCAAGTTACTCCTTGGCTCCTATAATTCACCCCTCCACTTT
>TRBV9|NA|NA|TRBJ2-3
CASSVDGRTTDTQYF
TGTGCCAGCAGCGTAGACGGGAGAACCACAGATACGCAGTATTTT
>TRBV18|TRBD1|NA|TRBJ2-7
CASSPSGTGSYEQYF
TGTGCCAGCTCACCATCCGGGACAGGCTCCTACGAGCAGTACTTC